These T cell receptor beta chains were read from a single sample in a study of CXCR3-negative and CXCR3-positive naive CD8 T cells. Reprocessing the 5' RACE reads, TCRdb reports a single entry for every CDR3 protein and omits DNA. With about 94,000 distinct CDR3 sequences in the sample, the ten largest clones hold 0.53%. The sequenced sample was naive CXCR3+ CD8+ T cells from blood. These receptors were collected from a human donor in good health. Some clones in this sample may be carry-over from other donors' samples. Both conserved end residues are part of each CDR3.

V gene: TRBV5-1
J gene: TRBJ2-3
CDR3 protein: CASSLVAGLTDTQYF

V gene: TRBV6-6
J gene: TRBJ1-5
CDR3 protein: CASSYSIPAREDGNQPQHF

V gene: TRBV28
J gene: TRBJ2-1
CDR3 protein: CASSLALRGNEQFF

V gene: TRBV28
J gene: TRBJ2-7
CDR3 protein: CASSPGALYEQYF

V gene: TRBV29-1
J gene: TRBJ2-5
CDR3 protein: CSVDLAGALGGETQYF

V gene: TRBV3-1
J gene: TRBJ1-5
CDR3 protein: CASSPGQGAKPQHF

V gene: TRBV27
J gene: TRBJ2-1
CDR3 protein: CASSLSASTRGEPFF

V gene: TRBV14
J gene: TRBJ2-5
CDR3 protein: CASSQEGWQERETQYF

V gene: TRBV5-1
J gene: TRBJ2-3
CDR3 protein: CASSLPGEDDTQYF

V gene: TRBV5-6
J gene: TRBJ2-1
CDR3 protein: CASTKDRVSYNEQFF

V gene: TRBV29-1
J gene: TRBJ2-3
CDR3 protein: CSVTATSGGTDTQYF

V gene: TRBV29-1
J gene: TRBJ2-2
CDR3 protein: CSVEDHGQGRGTGELFF

V gene: TRBV20-1
J gene: TRBJ1-3
CDR3 protein: CSARAGHGSGNTIYF

V gene: TRBV3-1
J gene: TRBJ2-1
CDR3 protein: CASSSRGRALDGEQFF

V gene: TRBV21-1
J gene: TRBJ2-1
CDR3 protein: CASSTGSSGRNTYNEQFF

V gene: TRBV6-5
J gene: TRBJ1-6
CDR3 protein: CASSYLGTGNSPLHF

V gene: TRBV29-1
J gene: TRBJ2-5
CDR3 protein: CSVEGLELVELQETQYF

V gene: TRBV12-3/TRBV12-4
J gene: TRBJ2-5
CDR3 protein: CASGTGQETQYF

V gene: TRBV10-3
J gene: TRBJ1-1
CDR3 protein: CAISELGHTEAFF

V gene: TRBV6-2/TRBV6-3
J gene: TRBJ2-7
CDR3 protein: CASRRGVMGSYEQYF

V gene: TRBV4-1
J gene: TRBJ2-1
CDR3 protein: CASSQGDGYNEQFF

V gene: TRBV28
J gene: TRBJ2-5
CDR3 protein: CASRGQETQYF

V gene: TRBV23-1
J gene: TRBJ2-7
CDR3 protein: CASIIGVSYEQYF

V gene: TRBV13
J gene: TRBJ2-1
CDR3 protein: CASSAGTGTNEQFF

V gene: TRBV10-3
J gene: TRBJ2-3
CDR3 protein: CAISPGLADTDTQYF

V gene: TRBV3-1
J gene: TRBJ1-2
CDR3 protein: CASSQDRTAYGYTF

V gene: TRBV28
J gene: TRBJ1-3
CDR3 protein: CASSFPGSTIYF

V gene: TRBV5-1
J gene: TRBJ2-1
CDR3 protein: CASSPDGPPMFDEQFF

V gene: TRBV2
J gene: TRBJ1-1
CDR3 protein: CASRIGGAFTEAFF

V gene: TRBV28
J gene: TRBJ2-2
CDR3 protein: CASSLWDGESNLNTGELFF

V gene: TRBV6-2/TRBV6-3
J gene: TRBJ2-7
CDR3 protein: CASSHRAHPRMSEQYF

V gene: TRBV7-9
J gene: TRBJ2-2
CDR3 protein: CASSPTSAGELFF

V gene: TRBV7-3
J gene: TRBJ2-2
CDR3 protein: CASSRPEEAGELFF

V gene: TRBV19
J gene: TRBJ1-2
CDR3 protein: CASSAGTGTYGYTF

V gene: TRBV18
J gene: TRBJ2-2
CDR3 protein: CASSPAWTGETGELFF

V gene: TRBV6-2/TRBV6-3
J gene: TRBJ2-7
CDR3 protein: CASSYLISYEQYF

V gene: TRBV28
J gene: TRBJ2-5
CDR3 protein: CASSSANNPGETQYF

V gene: TRBV2
J gene: TRBJ2-1
CDR3 protein: CASSDGTYNEQFF

V gene: TRBV7-6
J gene: TRBJ2-1
CDR3 protein: CASSLLSGGPLDEQFF

V gene: TRBV9
J gene: TRBJ2-1
CDR3 protein: CASSPTSGGPRGEQFF

V gene: TRBV3-1
J gene: TRBJ2-1
CDR3 protein: CASSQVAGGDNEQFF

V gene: TRBV7-2
J gene: TRBJ2-1
CDR3 protein: CASSYLLGGRNEQFF

V gene: TRBV12-3/TRBV12-4
J gene: TRBJ2-7
CDR3 protein: CAIRQGAHEQYF

V gene: TRBV5-6
J gene: TRBJ2-7
CDR3 protein: CASSLDMPSGGIYEQYF

V gene: TRBV12-3/TRBV12-4
J gene: TRBJ1-2
CDR3 protein: CASSLALGSDGYTF

V gene: TRBV28
J gene: TRBJ1-1
CDR3 protein: CASRPGQNTEAFF

V gene: TRBV4-1
J gene: TRBJ2-7
CDR3 protein: CASSHLTSGSLEEQYF

V gene: TRBV19
J gene: TRBJ2-7
CDR3 protein: CASGAGGSYEQYF

V gene: TRBV27
J gene: TRBJ2-4
CDR3 protein: CASSLGQGVGNIQYF